Listed here are 22 T cell receptor beta chains from one sample, sequenced in a study of OX40 agonist ivuxolimab in advanced cancers. Library generation was performed with the immunoSEQ multiplex PCR assay. Sourced from immuneACCESS, this table was stored by TCRdb with only in-frame sequences that have V and J called. A share of the clones is absent; for the studies checked, an unresolved V gene accounts for under half, and the remainder has no known explanation. A total of about 68,000 clones appear in this sample, 84% of them only once. The ten largest clonotypes hold approximately 1.5% of the sample. The specimen was CD4+ or CD8+ T cells sorted from blood, collected in a trial of the OX40 agonist ivuxolimab. The receptors stem from an adult with an advanced solid tumor such as melanoma, head and neck, liver or kidney cancer.

This clone has more than one count but fewer than ten. The chain uses TRBV7-2 and TRBJ2-1; a weak D match, TRBD2 (6 bases). With 1 base removed from V and 5 bases from J, the gap between germline ends came to 12 bases. The CDR3 is 15 residues long. CDR1 and CDR2 (germline): SGHTA, FQGNSA. As DNA, the CDR3 is TGTGCCAGCAGCTTAGAGAGCGGGTTCGACAATGAGCAGTTCTTC. Translating it yields CASSLESGFDNEQFF.

For the CDR3, the DNA is TGTGCCAGCAGTTCGGGCCGAGGGAGAGGGGAGACCCAGTACTTC. Its translation: CASSSGRGRGETQYF. The chain combines TRBV27 with TRBJ2-5; weak D call: TRBD2 (5 bases). Germline V gives CDR1 MNHEY, CDR2 SMNVEV (reference sequence). V was cut by 4 bases and J by 5 bases, with 17 bases left in between. The CDR3 length is 15 residues.

This clone came up once. V usage is TRBV4-3 and J usage is TRBJ1-2; perhaps TRBD1 as D (6 bases). The V end lost 0 bases, the J end lost 7 bases, and 12 bases lay between the germline ends. Germline V gives CDR1 LGHNA, CDR2 YSLEER. The CDR3 is 14 residues long. The CDR3, as DNA: TGCGCCAGCAGCCAAGATGGGGCAGGGGTTGGCTACACCTTC. This gives the protein CASSQDGAGVGYTF.

V gene TRBV5-1 combines with J gene TRBJ2-7; D unclear. Germline V gives CDR1 SGHRS, CDR2 YFSETQ. V gave up 0 bases and J gave up 0 bases, with 10 bases separating them. This CDR3 spans 15 amino acids. The CDR3 region is CASSLGIDLSYEQYF. The CDR3 nucleotides are TGCGCCAGCAGCTTGGGTATCGATCTCTCCTACGAGCAGTACTTC. Looking up the rest from reference TRBV5-1 and TRBJ2-7 gives the full variable domain: KAGVTQTPRYLIKTRGQQVTLSCSPISGHRSVSWYQQTPGQGLQFLFEYFSETQRNKGNFPGRFSGRQFSNSRSEMNVSTLELGDSALYLCASSLGIDLSYEQYFGPGTRLTVT.

This chain connects TRBV6-5 to TRBJ2-7; perhaps TRBD2 as D (5 bases). The CDR3 is 14 amino acids. CDR1 MNHEY and CDR2 SVGAGI come from the germline V gene. V was shortened by 2 bases and J by 2 bases, with 10 bases between the two germline ends. CDR3 DNA sequence: TGTGCCAGCAGTTACGGGAGAAGCACCTACGAGCAGTACTTC. Translated: CASSYGRSTYEQYF.

The V call is TRBV28, the J call TRBJ1-3; D not resolved. V lost 9 bases, J lost 8 bases, and 8 bases lay in between. The CDR3 sequence is 10 residues long. From germline, CDR1 is MDHEN and CDR2 SYDVKM. CDR3 sequence reads: CASPLDTIYF. The CDR3 nucleotides are TGTGCCAGTCCGCTTGACACCATATATTTT.

This chain joins TRBV19 and TRBJ1-1; TRBD1 aligns across 11 bases. V gave up 6 bases and J gave up 9 bases; unmatched junction bases: 9. The CDR3 is 14 residues long. CDR1 is LNHDA and CDR2 is SQIVND in the germline V gene (reference sequence). CDR3 residues: CASRPNWTGGKAFF. The CDR3 nucleotides are TGTGCCAGTAGGCCGAATTGGACAGGGGGCAAAGCTTTCTTT.

The chain is built from TRBV4-3 and TRBJ2-1; no clear D gene. The CDR3 totals 12 residues. V was shortened by 1 base and J by 9 bases, with 7 bases between the two germline ends. Germline assignment: CDR1 LGHNA and CDR2 YSLEER. CDR3 sequence: CASSQVSGEQFF. CDR3 bases: TGCGCCAGCAGCCAAGTGTCGGGTGAGCAGTTCTTC.

This chain connects TRBV7-2 to TRBJ2-1, with TRBD2 matching 14 bases. Unmatched junction bases numbered 6, after V lost 5 bases and J lost 12 bases. Germline CDR1 SGHTA, CDR2 FQGNSA. This CDR3 spans 14 amino acids. DNA for the CDR3: TGTGCCAGCAGCATCTCTGGACTAGCGGGAGGGCAGTTCTTC. It specifies CASSISGLAGGQFF.

The genes are TRBV2 and TRBJ1-5; D gene unclear. CDR3 length: 13 amino acids. V was pared by 3 bases and J by 4 bases, with 7 bases between. The germline CDR1 and CDR2 sequences are SNHLY and FYNNEI. The CDR3 coding sequence is TGTGCCAGCAGTGACTTGGAGAATCAGCCCCAGCATTTT. It encodes CASSDLENQPQHF. The variable domain in full, completed from reference TRBV2 and TRBJ1-5, reads EPEVTQTPSHQVTQMGQEVILRCVPISNHLYFYWYRQILGQKVEFLVSFYNNEISEKSEIFDDQFSVERPDGSNFTLKIRSTKLEDSAMYFCASSDLENQPQHFGDGTRLSIL.

The chain combines TRBV5-1 with TRBJ2-7; TRBD2 matches at 8 bases. Germline V gives CDR1 SGHRS, CDR2 YFSETQ. V lost 2 bases and J lost 3; bases outside the gene matches: 13. The CDR3 covers 17 residues. The CDR3 DNA reads as TGCGCCAGCAGCTTTACCCTCATAGCGGGGCCGGACTACGAGCAGTACTTC. It translates to CASSFTLIAGPDYEQYF.

This chain uses TRBV28 with TRBJ1-3; 10 bases agree with TRBD1. After removal of 1 base from V and 0 bases from J, the junction contained 15 bases not matched to a gene. Germline lookup yields CDR1 MDHEN and CDR2 SYDVKM. CDR3 length equals 21 residues. CDR3 sequence reads: CASSLLAGKGQGFLSGNTIYF. The CDR3 DNA follows: TGTGCCAGCAGTTTATTAGCCGGGAAGGGACAGGGGTTCCTCTCTGGAAACACCATATATTTT.

CDR3 protein: CASSPSGSLGGYTF. The CDR3 bases are TGTGCCAGCAGTCCTTCCGGGTCCCTCGGGGGCTACACCTTC. This chain uses TRBV27 with TRBJ1-2, with no clear D. Trimming pared 5 bases from V and 8 bases from J, leaving 18 bases between. The CDR3 sequence is 14 residues long. From germline, CDR1 is MNHEY and CDR2 SMNVEV (reference sequence).

The chain joins TRBV11-2 to TRBJ1-2, with D possibly TRBD1 on 6 matching bases. V dropped 5 bases and J dropped 6 bases, with 16 bases sitting between them. CDR1 and CDR2 from the germline V gene are SGHAT and FQNNGV. This CDR3 contains 14 residues. The CDR3 loop is CASSRRGGADGYTF. The CDR3 bases are TGTGCCAGCAGCCGTCGGGGGGGCGCCGATGGCTACACCTTC.

The chain joins TRBV27 to TRBJ2-7, with TRBD2 identical over 9 bases. The V gene end was trimmed by 5 bases and the J gene end by 0 bases; junction bases not matched to a gene: 5. Germline CDR1 and CDR2: MNHEY and SMNVEV (reference sequence). CDR3 length: 15 amino acids. The CDR3 bases are TGTGCCAGCAGTACGGTAGCGGGAGACTCCTACGAGCAGTACTTC. The encoded protein is CASSTVAGDSYEQYF.

V usage is TRBV28 and J usage is TRBJ1-2; 7 nucleotides line up with TRBD1. CDR1 MDHEN and CDR2 SYDVKM come from the germline V gene. CDR3 size: 13 residues. Trimming cost V 2 bases and J 13 bases; bases outside gene matches: 10. The CDR3 region has the DNA TGTGCCAGCAGTTTAGTCAGGGGGAGGGTATTCACCTTC. The encoded protein is CASSLVRGRVFTF.

V gene TRBV7-2 combines with J gene TRBJ2-3; 8 nucleotides align to TRBD2. The V gene end was trimmed by 8 bases and the J gene end by 7 bases; junction bases not matched to a gene: 11. Germline CDR1 and CDR2: SGHTA and FQGNSA. This CDR3 has 14 residues. The chain's CDR3 is CASGGGLEPNTQYF. The CDR3 region has the DNA TGTGCCAGCGGGGGGGGACTAGAGCCTAATACGCAGTATTTT.

The genes are TRBV6-5 and TRBJ2-7, with TRBD1 matching 8 bases. Trimming took 8 bases from V and 3 from J; bases not matched to a gene: 12. In germline, CDR1 is MNHEY, CDR2 SVGAGI. This CDR3 region has 15 residues. CDR3 coding DNA: TGTGCCAGCGGACAGGGATCGGGAATTGGCTACGAGCAGTACTTC. The encoded protein is CASGQGSGIGYEQYF.

V and J are TRBV5-5 and TRBJ1-2; D is ambiguous. This CDR3 contains 15 residues. Germline V gene sequence: CDR1 SGHKS, CDR2 YYEKEE (reference sequence). The V end was cut by 3 bases, the J end by 0 bases, with 12 bases between. CDR3 amino acids: CASSSQTSANYGYTF. The DNA for the CDR3 is TGTGCCAGCAGCTCCCAAACATCAGCTAACTATGGCTACACCTTC.

Only one count was recorded for this clone. The chain links TRBV7-2 to TRBJ1-3; D is unresolved. The CDR3 is made up of 14 amino acids. Germline V lookup: CDR1 SGHTA, CDR2 FQGNSA. The V end was cut by 5 bases, the J end by 3 bases, with 11 bases between. CDR3 sequence reads: CASSRDRFGNTIYF. CDR3 in DNA: TGTGCCAGCAGCCGCGATAGGTTTGGAAACACCATATATTTT.

V and J are TRBV28 and TRBJ2-1; D is tentatively TRBD1 or TRBD2 (5 bases each). Trimming removed 4 bases from V and 4 bases from J, with 11 bases in between. Germline V gives CDR1 MDHEN, CDR2 SYDVKM. CDR3 length: 14 residues. The CDR3 spells CASSSGTEYNEQFF. CDR3 sequence (DNA): TGTGCCAGCAGTTCCGGGACCGAGTACAATGAGCAGTTCTTC.

The rearrangement joins TRBV6-5 to TRBJ2-7; D may match TRBD1 or TRBD2 (5 bases each). Trimming shortened V by 6 bases and J by 2 bases, and 14 bases separated the two germline ends. Per germline, CDR1 MNHEY and CDR2 SVGAGI. The CDR3 sequence is 14 residues long. The CDR3 DNA is TGTGCCAGCAGCCCCCGGGACGCCGCCTACGAGCAGTACTTC. It encodes CASSPRDAAYEQYF.